The rows below give T cell receptor beta chains drawn from one sample of a study of control samples from healthy donors and cancer patients. Assay used: immunoSEQ multiplex PCR; TCRdb lists only in-frame clones, some missing. The sample lists some 74,000 clones; 94% were seen once. Source material: blood. The receptors were sampled from a woman aged 25 to 39 in good health. The CDR3 runs from the conserved cysteine through the conserved F or W. Each record gives: D gene, V gene, J gene, clone size, CDR3 protein. D genes are given only for firm matches. Part of the rows lack a size; the others show once, few, many or a class for expanded clones.

d_gene: NA
v_gene: TRBV3-1/TRBV3-2
j_gene: TRBJ1-1
abundance: NA
CDR3aa: CASTPAEGDTEAFF

d_gene: NA
v_gene: TRBV30
j_gene: TRBJ1-6
abundance: NA
CDR3aa: CAWSVPGFSPLHF

d_gene: NA
v_gene: TRBV28
j_gene: TRBJ2-1
abundance: NA
CDR3aa: CASSLLMGASYNEQFF

d_gene: NA
v_gene: TRBV27
j_gene: TRBJ1-4
abundance: NA
CDR3aa: CASRSRGDKYEKLFF

d_gene: NA
v_gene: TRBV14
j_gene: TRBJ1-1
abundance: NA
CDR3aa: CASSQVVFGDTEAFF

d_gene: TRBD1
v_gene: TRBV6-2/TRBV6-3
j_gene: TRBJ2-5
abundance: once
CDR3aa: CASSYYGQEEETQYF

d_gene: NA
v_gene: TRBV5-5
j_gene: TRBJ1-1
abundance: NA
CDR3aa: CASSSRGHYDGSNTEAFF

d_gene: TRBD1
v_gene: TRBV5-1
j_gene: TRBJ1-2
abundance: NA
CDR3aa: CASSSQGAGGYTF

d_gene: NA
v_gene: TRBV28
j_gene: TRBJ1-4
abundance: NA
CDR3aa: CASRTGVTKLFF

d_gene: NA
v_gene: TRBV5-1
j_gene: TRBJ2-5
abundance: NA
CDR3aa: CASSLGALKETQYF

d_gene: NA
v_gene: TRBV2
j_gene: TRBJ2-1
abundance: once
CDR3aa: CASSRYSYNEQFF

d_gene: NA
v_gene: TRBV19
j_gene: TRBJ1-1
abundance: once
CDR3aa: CASSIRYMNTEAFF

d_gene: TRBD1
v_gene: TRBV7-3
j_gene: TRBJ2-1
abundance: once
CDR3aa: CASSLSGTASYNEQFF

d_gene: TRBD2
v_gene: TRBV5-1
j_gene: TRBJ2-7
abundance: NA
CDR3aa: CASSSGRLAGTYEQYF

d_gene: TRBD1
v_gene: TRBV30
j_gene: TRBJ1-4
abundance: NA
CDR3aa: CAWGTGAGEKLFF

d_gene: NA
v_gene: TRBV4-1
j_gene: TRBJ1-5
abundance: NA
CDR3aa: CASSLERDQPQHF

d_gene: NA
v_gene: TRBV18
j_gene: TRBJ2-4
abundance: NA
CDR3aa: CASSPEILAKNIQYF

d_gene: NA
v_gene: TRBV15
j_gene: TRBJ1-4
abundance: NA
CDR3aa: CATSRDVGSEEKLFF

d_gene: NA
v_gene: TRBV30
j_gene: TRBJ2-1
abundance: NA
CDR3aa: CAWNSLGNEQFF

d_gene: NA
v_gene: TRBV4-1
j_gene: TRBJ1-2
abundance: NA
CDR3aa: CASSPRTENYGYTF

d_gene: NA
v_gene: TRBV6-6
j_gene: TRBJ1-2
abundance: once
CDR3aa: CASSYSGQGLGYTF

d_gene: NA
v_gene: TRBV12-3/TRBV12-4
j_gene: TRBJ1-6
abundance: NA
CDR3aa: CASGRTDNSPLHF

d_gene: NA
v_gene: TRBV4-1
j_gene: TRBJ1-1
abundance: NA
CDR3aa: CASSPGPSNTEAFF

d_gene: NA
v_gene: TRBV7-9
j_gene: TRBJ1-1
abundance: NA
CDR3aa: CASSPPDRLGPFF

d_gene: TRBD2
v_gene: TRBV5-1
j_gene: TRBJ2-2
abundance: once
CDR3aa: CASTSKTSRNTGELFF

d_gene: TRBD2
v_gene: TRBV10-3
j_gene: TRBJ2-7
abundance: NA
CDR3aa: CAISESSGGTYEQYF

d_gene: TRBD1
v_gene: TRBV5-6
j_gene: TRBJ1-4
abundance: NA
CDR3aa: CASSLIGQGMEKLFF

d_gene: NA
v_gene: TRBV9
j_gene: TRBJ2-2
abundance: NA
CDR3aa: CASNPRDRYTGELFF